This TCR beta chain derives from a study of T cell responses to AZD1222 COVID-19 vaccine. Broader study findings: Dominant CD4 TCR responses targeted spike regions 160-218 and 743-854. Repertoires were sampled only after the peak T cell response. Only a handful of AZD1222 recipients were seropositive at baseline.

Germline values: CDR1 SGHNT, CDR2 YENEEA. J lost 2 bases, V lost 0 bases, and 2 bases had no gene match. This CDR3 region has 15 residues. Produced via immunoSEQ multiplex PCR; TCRdb's table is partial and in-frame only. The sample has approximately 79,000 clones, over 75% seen once. Details on this clone: Antigen unknown.

The sequence derives from an adult in good health. Source: peripheral blood, taken on day 0 of AZD1222 vaccination. V is TRBV11-3 and J is TRBJ2-3, with TRBD2 matching over 7 bases. CDR3 nucleotides: TGTGCCAGCAGCTTAGAGGGGGGGATCACAGATACGCAGTATTTT. This sequence encodes CASSLEGGITDTQYF.